Presented here are 3 T cell receptor beta chains from one specimen sequenced in a study of blood T cells in healthy people across ages. Together with a sample-barcoded 5' primer, a J-beta primer mix was included in a second PCR lasting roughly 6 to 12 cycles. MiXCR, applied by TCRdb to the 5' RACE reads, yields one record per CDR3 protein. This sample yields under 750,000 distinct CDR3 sequences, of which around 50% are seen a single time; about 26% belongs to the top ten. The sample consisted of blood. The receptors derive from a man at least 80 years old in good health.

At least ten counts were recorded for this clonotype. The chain couples TRBV6-5 to TRBJ1-1, with 7 nucleotides matching TRBD1. Germline V gene data show CDR1 as MNHEY and CDR2 as SVGAGI. Trimming cost V 6 bases and J 10 bases; bases outside gene matches: 11. The CDR3 is 13 residues long. CDR3 DNA sequence: TGTGCCAGCAGACCCGACAGGGAAACGTCAGCTTTCTTT. This sequence encodes CASRPDRETSAFF.

The CDR3 sequence: CASILIGGGSRNEQYF. CDR3 bases: TGTGCCAGCATCCTTATAGGTGGCGGGAGCCGCAATGAGCAGTACTTC. J is TRBJ2-5 and V is TRBV7-9, with 7 positions matching TRBD2. This CDR3 comprises 16 residues. Germline values: CDR1 SEHNR, CDR2 FQNEAQ (reference sequence). The trim removed 7 bases at V and 11 bases at J, leaving 22 bases unmatched.

Of note for this clonotype: It may be a read error: a sequence one base away is much more abundant. This chain links TRBV7-3 with TRBJ2-3; D remains ambiguous. The CDR3 loop spans 13 amino acids. Per germline, CDR1 SGHTA and CDR2 FQGTGA. The CDR3, as DNA: TGTGCCAGCAGCTCATACGGCACAGATGCGCAGTATTTT. Translated: CASSSYGTDAQYF.